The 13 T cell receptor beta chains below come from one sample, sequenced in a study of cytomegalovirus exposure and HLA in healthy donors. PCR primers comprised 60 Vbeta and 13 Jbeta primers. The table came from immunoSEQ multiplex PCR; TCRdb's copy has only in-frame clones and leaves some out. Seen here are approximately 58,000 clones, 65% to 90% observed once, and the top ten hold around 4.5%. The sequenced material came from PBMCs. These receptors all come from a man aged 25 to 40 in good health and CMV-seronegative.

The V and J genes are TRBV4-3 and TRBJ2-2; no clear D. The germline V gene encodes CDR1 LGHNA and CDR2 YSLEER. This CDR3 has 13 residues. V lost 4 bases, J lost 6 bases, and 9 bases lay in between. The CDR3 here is CASSPSMPGELFF. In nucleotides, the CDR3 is TGCGCCAGCAGCCCTAGTATGCCCGGGGAGCTGTTTTTT.

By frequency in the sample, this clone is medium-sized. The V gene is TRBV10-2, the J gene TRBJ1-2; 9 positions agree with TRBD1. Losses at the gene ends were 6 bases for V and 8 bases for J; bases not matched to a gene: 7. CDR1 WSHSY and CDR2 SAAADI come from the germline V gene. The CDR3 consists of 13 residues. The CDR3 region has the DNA TGCGCCAGCAGCTTAAACAGGGGGCAAGGCTACACCTTC. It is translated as CASSLNRGQGYTF.

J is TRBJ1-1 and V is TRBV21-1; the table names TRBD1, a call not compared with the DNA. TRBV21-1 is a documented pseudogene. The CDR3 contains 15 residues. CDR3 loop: CASSKRGQEDTEAFF. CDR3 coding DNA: TGTGCCAGCAGCAAAAGGGGACAGGAGGACACTGAAGCTTTCTTT.

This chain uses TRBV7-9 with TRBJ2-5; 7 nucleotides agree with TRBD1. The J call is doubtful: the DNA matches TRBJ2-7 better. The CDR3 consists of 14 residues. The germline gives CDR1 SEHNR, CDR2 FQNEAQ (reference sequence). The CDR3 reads CASSSGQFPYEQYF. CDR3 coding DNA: TGTGCCAGCAGCTCGGGACAGTTTCCCTACGAGCAGTACTTC.

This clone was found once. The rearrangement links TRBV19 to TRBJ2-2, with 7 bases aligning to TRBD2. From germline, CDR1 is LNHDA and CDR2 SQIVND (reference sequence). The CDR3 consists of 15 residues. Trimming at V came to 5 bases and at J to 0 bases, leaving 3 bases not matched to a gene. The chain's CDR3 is CASSVGRPNTGELFF. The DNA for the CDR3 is TGTGCCAGTAGTGTCGGGAGGCCGAACACCGGGGAGCTGTTTTTT.

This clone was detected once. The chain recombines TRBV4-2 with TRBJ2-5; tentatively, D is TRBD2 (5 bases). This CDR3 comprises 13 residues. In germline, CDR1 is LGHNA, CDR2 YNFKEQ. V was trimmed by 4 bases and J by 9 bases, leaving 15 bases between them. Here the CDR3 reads CASSPSRVGAQYF. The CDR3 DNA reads TGTGCCAGCAGCCCCTCAAGGGTCGGGGCCCAGTACTTC.

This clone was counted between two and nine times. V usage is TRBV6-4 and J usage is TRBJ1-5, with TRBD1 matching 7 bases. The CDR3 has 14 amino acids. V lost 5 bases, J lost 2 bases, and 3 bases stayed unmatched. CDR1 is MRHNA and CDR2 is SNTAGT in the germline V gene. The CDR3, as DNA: TGTGCCAGCAGTTCAACAGGGGGCAATCAGCCCCAGCATTTT. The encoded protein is CASSSTGGNQPQHF.

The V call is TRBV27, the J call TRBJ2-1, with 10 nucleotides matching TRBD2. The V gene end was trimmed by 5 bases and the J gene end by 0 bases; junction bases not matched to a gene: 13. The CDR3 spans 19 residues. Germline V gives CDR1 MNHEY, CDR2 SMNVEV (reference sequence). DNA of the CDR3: TGTGCCAGCAGTACGAGACGGACTAGCGGAATAGCCTCCTACAATGAGCAGTTCTTC. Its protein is CASSTRRTSGIASYNEQFF.

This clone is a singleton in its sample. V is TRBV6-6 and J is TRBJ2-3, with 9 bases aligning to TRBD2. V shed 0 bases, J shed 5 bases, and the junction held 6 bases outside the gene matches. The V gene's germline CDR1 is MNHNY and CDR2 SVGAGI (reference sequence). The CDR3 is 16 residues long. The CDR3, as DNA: TGTGCCAGCAGTTACTCTGCGGGAGGGCCAAGAGATACGCAGTATTTT. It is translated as CASSYSAGGPRDTQYF.

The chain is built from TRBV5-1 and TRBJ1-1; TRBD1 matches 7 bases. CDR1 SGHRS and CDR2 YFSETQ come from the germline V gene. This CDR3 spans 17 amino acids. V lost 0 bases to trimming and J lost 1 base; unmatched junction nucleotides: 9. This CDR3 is CASSLVGDGTANTEAFF. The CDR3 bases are TGCGCCAGCAGCTTGGTGGGGGATGGGACAGCGAACACTGAAGCTTTCTTT.

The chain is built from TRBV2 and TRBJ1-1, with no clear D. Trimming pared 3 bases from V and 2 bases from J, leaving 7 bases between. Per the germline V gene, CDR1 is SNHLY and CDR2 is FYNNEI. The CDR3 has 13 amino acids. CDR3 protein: CASSESGNTEAFF. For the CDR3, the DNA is TGTGCCAGCAGTGAGTCAGGAAACACTGAAGCTTTCTTT.

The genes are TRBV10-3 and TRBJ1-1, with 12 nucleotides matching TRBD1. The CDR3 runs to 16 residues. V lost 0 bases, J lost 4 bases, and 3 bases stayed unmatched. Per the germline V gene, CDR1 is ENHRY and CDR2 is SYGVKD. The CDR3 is CAISESGQGAATEAFF. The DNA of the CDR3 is TGTGCCATCAGTGAGTCGGGACAGGGGGCCGCCACTGAAGCTTTCTTT.

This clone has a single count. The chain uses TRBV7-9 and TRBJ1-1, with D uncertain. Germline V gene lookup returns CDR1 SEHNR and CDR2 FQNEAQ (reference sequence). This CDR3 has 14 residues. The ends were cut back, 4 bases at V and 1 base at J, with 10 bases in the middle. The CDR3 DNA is TGTGCCAGCAGCTATAGAGGGAGGAACACTGAAGCTTTCTTT. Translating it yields CASSYRGRNTEAFF.